This record covers a single T cell receptor beta chain. Its specificity is not known. Generated by immunoSEQ multiplex PCR, the TCRdb table keeps only in-frame clones and is missing some. The top ten hold 5.6% of the sample, which has fewer than 300,000 clones, roughly four fifths seen once. The record originates from a study of cytotoxic CD8 clonotypes in ibrutinib-treated CLL. Study-level background: Among patients, around 25 responded partially and 2 completely; around 14 then stayed remitted and some twelve progressed after median 68 months. Findings of the study overall: Clonality went up at the time of ibrutinib response, stayed stable in sustained remission, and later dropped back toward its baseline level at progression. Sustained-remission and progressing patients had unequal sampling times.

TCR beta libraries used 2 to 2.5 micrograms of genomic DNA from cryopreserved PBMCs. The V gene lost 6 bases and the J gene lost 7 bases, with 19 bases spanning the gap. Germline lookup yields CDR1 WNHNN and CDR2 SYGVQD (reference sequence). The CDR3 covers 15 residues. The chain combines TRBV10-1 with TRBJ2-1; possibly TRBD2 for D (5 bases). The TCR originated in a human donor with chronic lymphocytic leukemia. This specimen consisted of PBMCs, obtained at disease progression, from a patient treated with ibrutinib. DNA of the CDR3: TGCGCCAGCAGCGCCATAGCGAATCTACTGAATGAGCAGTTCTTC. Translation gives CASSAIANLLNEQFF.